The sequence of this TCR beta chain was determined in a study of ipilimumab plus nivolumab after autologous stem cell transplantation. The wider study: The DLBCL cohort had primary refractory and relapsed disease, with 18-month progression-free survival of about 86% and 29%.

Some clones are missing from TCRdb's copy, which holds only in-frame ones; the method was immunoSEQ multiplex PCR. The sample lists about 22,000 clones; over 70% were seen once. Starting 14 to 28 days after autologous transplant, ipilimumab 1 mg/kg was given. This CDR3 contains 14 residues. V dropped 1 base and J dropped 6 bases, with 7 bases sitting between them. From germline, CDR1 is SEHNR and CDR2 FQNEAQ (reference sequence). The sequence derives from a male donor with diffuse large B-cell lymphoma. The V call is TRBV7-9, the J call TRBJ1-6; D is unclear. Source: PBMCs, taken in a trial of ipilimumab plus nivolumab as post-transplant consolidation. CDR3 sequence (DNA): TGTGCCAGCAGCTTAGATCCAGTTAATTCACCCCTCCACTTT. This translates into CASSLDPVNSPLHF.